This T cell receptor beta chain comes out of a study of identical twins. MiXCR, applied by TCRdb to the 5' RACE reads, yields one record per CDR3 protein. The repertoire holds about 690,000 distinct CDR3 sequences, with approximately 22% as singletons. This same sample was also taken into another study, of T cells expressing NK-cell markers. That paper states: Within the sequenced cohort of eight donors, seven exhibited HCMV seropositivity and one was seronegative. Over 5 donors carried dominant NKG2C+ clonotypes that made up roughly 1.0-7.5% of their CD8+ T cells. These clonotypes additionally ranked first within the CD3+CD56-NKG2C+ fraction of a few donors.

The TCR sequence derives from a woman aged 18-35 years in good health. The sequencing sample was made of PBMCs.

The CDR3: CAISVSSGGSSYEQYF. Written as DNA, the CDR3 is TGTGCCATCAGTGTATCATCAGGGGGGAGCTCCTACGAGCAGTACTTC. The rearrangement uses TRBV10-3 and TRBJ2-7, with a tentative D call TRBD1 (7 bases). There are 16 residues in the CDR3. Germline V gene lookup returns CDR1 ENHRY and CDR2 SYGVKD. V dropped 4 bases and J dropped 0 bases, with 16 bases sitting between them.